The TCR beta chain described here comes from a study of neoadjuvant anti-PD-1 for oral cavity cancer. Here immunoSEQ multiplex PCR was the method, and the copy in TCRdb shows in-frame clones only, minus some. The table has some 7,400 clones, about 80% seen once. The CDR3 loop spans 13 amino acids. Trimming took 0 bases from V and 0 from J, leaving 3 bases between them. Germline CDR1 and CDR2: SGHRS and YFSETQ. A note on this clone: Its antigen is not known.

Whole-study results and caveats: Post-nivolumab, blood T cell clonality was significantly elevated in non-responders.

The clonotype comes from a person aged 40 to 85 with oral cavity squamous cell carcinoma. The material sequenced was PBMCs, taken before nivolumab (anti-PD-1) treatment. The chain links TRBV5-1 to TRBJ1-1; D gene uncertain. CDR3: CASSLGMNTEAFF. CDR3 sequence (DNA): TGCGCCAGCAGCTTGGGAATGAACACTGAAGCTTTCTTT.